One and the same sample provided the 26 T cell receptor beta chains below, sequenced in a study of CD8+ T cells in alopecia areata (dated by TCRdb to the late 2010s). To prepare the library, the immunoSEQ multiplex PCR assay was applied. For TCR sequencing, RNA was extracted from every sample and reverse transcribed into cDNA to serve as template. TCRdb re-hosts the immuneACCESS table, in-frame sequences only. Its copies lack some clones; in the studies checked, an unresolved V gene accounts for under half of them, and the cause for the rest is not known. This sample lists about 39,000 clones; about 71% were detected once. 20% to 25% of the sample is taken by the ten largest. Taken with the paper, the label for time point translates to: 4 weeks on oral tofacitinib. Reading the label with the study, this specimen's treatment or condition is: oral pan-JAK inhibitor, 5-10 mg twice daily. The sample in question was CD8+ T cells sorted from blood, obtained at week 4, from a patient treated with tofacitinib. The receptors stem from a human donor with alopecia areata.

J is TRBJ1-1 and V is TRBV6-5; D unclear. Trimming left V 2 bases short and J 0 bases short, with 7 bases between. This CDR3 is 14 amino acids long. The germline V gene has CDR1 MNHEY and CDR2 SVGAGI. The CDR3 protein is CASSYTALNTEAFF. CDR3 nucleotide sequence: TGTGCCAGCAGTTACACGGCACTGAACACTGAAGCTTTCTTT.

The CDR3: CSVEARYEQYF. The CDR3 DNA reads as TGCAGCGTTGAAGCGAGGTACGAGCAGTACTTC. The chain uses TRBV29-1 and TRBJ2-7; D gene uncertain. The germline V gene has CDR1 SQVTM and CDR2 ANQGSEA. V lost 1 base to trimming and J lost 4 bases, with 5 bases between them. This CDR3 contains 11 residues.

This chain connects TRBV4-1 to TRBJ2-2; D tentatively reads TRBD1 or TRBD2 (5 bases each). This CDR3 has 16 amino acids. Per germline, CDR1 MGHRA and CDR2 YSYEKL. The V end lost 0 bases, the J end lost 5 bases, and 13 bases lay between the germline ends. The CDR3 region is CASSQDSGWGTGELFF. The CDR3 DNA sequence: TGCGCCAGCAGCCAAGATTCGGGGTGGGGGACCGGGGAGCTGTTTTTT.

V is TRBV6-6 and J is TRBJ2-7, with 8 bases fitting TRBD1. CDR1 is MNHNY and CDR2 is SVGAGI in the germline V gene (reference sequence). The CDR3 contains 15 residues. The trim removed 1 base at V and 3 bases at J, leaving 5 bases unmatched. The CDR3 loop is CASSYFDRGNYEQYF. The CDR3 nucleotides read TGTGCCAGCAGTTACTTCGACAGGGGTAACTACGAGCAGTACTTC.

V gene TRBV4-1 combines with J gene TRBJ2-1; D is unresolved. Trimming removed 3 bases at V and 4 bases at J, with 7 bases between. The CDR3 has 13 amino acids. CDR1 is MGHRA, CDR2 YSYEKL, per germline. Here the CDR3 reads CASSQDEYNEQFF. In nucleotides, the CDR3 is TGCGCCAGCAGCCAGGACGAGTACAATGAGCAGTTCTTC.

The CDR3 DNA reads as TGCAGCGTTGCAGACCCAACAGGGAGGCATGGCTACACCTTC. This translates into CSVADPTGRHGYTF. The V gene is TRBV29-1, the J gene TRBJ1-2, with TRBD1 as a possible D gene (6 bases). Germline-derived CDR1 and CDR2 are SQVTM and ANQGSEA. Trimming took off 4 bases at V and 6 bases at J, with 18 bases between the two ends. This CDR3 is 14 amino acids long.

This chain connects TRBV19 to TRBJ1-1; D ambiguous. Germline assignment: CDR1 LNHDA and CDR2 SQIVND (reference sequence). V was cut by 4 bases and J by 1 base, with 4 bases left in between. The CDR3 is 12 residues long. The CDR3 nucleotides read TGTGCCAGTAGTAGGGAGAACACTGAAGCTTTCTTT. This encodes CASSRENTEAFF.

The gene calls are TRBV30 and TRBJ1-1, with TRBD1 matching over 8 bases. The CDR3 contains 13 residues. J lost 1 base, V lost 3 bases, and 1 base had no gene match. From germline, CDR1 is GTSNPN and CDR2 SVGIG (reference sequence). The DNA for the CDR3 is TGTGCCTGGAGGGGGACAGGGAACACTGAAGCTTTCTTT. Amino acids: CAWRGTGNTEAFF.

This clone was seen a handful of times. The gene calls are TRBV29-1 and TRBJ1-1; D perhaps matches TRBD1 (5 bases). The CDR3 consists of 14 residues. Trimming shortened V by 0 bases and J by 2 bases, and 10 bases separated the two germline ends. Germline-derived CDR1 and CDR2 are SQVTM and ANQGSEA. The CDR3 DNA reads TGCAGCGTTGAAGACTGGGACGCAAACACTGAAGCTTTCTTT. Translating it yields CSVEDWDANTEAFF.

V gene TRBV27 combines with J gene TRBJ2-3, with D unclear. V dropped 2 bases and J dropped 2 bases, with 8 bases sitting between them. The germline V gene has CDR1 MNHEY and CDR2 SMNVEV (reference sequence). The CDR3 spans 14 residues. DNA for the CDR3: TGTGCCAGCAGTTTAAGGAGTGCCACAGATACGCAGTATTTT. This sequence encodes CASSLRSATDTQYF.

This rearrangement joins TRBV30 to TRBJ2-3; the match to TRBD1 covers 7 bases. The length of the CDR3 is 16 residues. Germline V gene lookup returns CDR1 GTSNPN and CDR2 SVGIG (reference sequence). With 2 bases clipped from V and 0 bases from J, the junction kept 8 bases outside the gene matches. DNA of the CDR3: TGTGCCTGGAGTAGAGGGACAGTCGTTAGCACAGATACGCAGTATTTT. It specifies CAWSRGTVVSTDTQYF.

The V and J genes are TRBV4-1 and TRBJ2-1; D not resolved. With 0 bases removed from V and 0 bases from J, the gap between germline ends came to 9 bases. The length of the CDR3 is 16 residues. Germline CDR1 reads MGHRA; CDR2 reads YSYEKL. The CDR3 DNA sequence: TGCGCCAGCAGCCAAGATGAACGGGTCTCCTACAATGAGCAGTTCTTC. Translated: CASSQDERVSYNEQFF.

This sequence joins TRBV29-1 and TRBJ2-7; no clear D gene. The V end lost 5 bases, the J end lost 2 bases, and 10 bases lay between the germline ends. Germline assignment: CDR1 SQVTM and CDR2 ANQGSEA. This CDR3 contains 12 residues. CDR3 DNA: TGCAGCGTTATAGTGGGAACCTACGAGCAGTACTTC. Residues: CSVIVGTYEQYF.

The chain is built from TRBV30 and TRBJ2-1; the D is unclear. This CDR3 has 12 residues. V dropped 1 base and J dropped 5 bases, with 6 bases sitting between them. Per germline, CDR1 GTSNPN and CDR2 SVGIG (reference sequence). CDR3: CAWSGGNNEQFF. DNA for the CDR3: TGTGCCTGGAGTGGTGGAAACAATGAGCAGTTCTTC.

This chain links TRBV29-1 with TRBJ2-3, with 7 bases aligning to TRBD1. V lost 8 bases to trimming and J lost 2 bases; unmatched junction nucleotides: 7. The CDR3 is made up of 13 amino acids. Germline V CDR1 and CDR2: SQVTM, ANQGSEA. CDR3 amino acids: CSSQGQNTDTQYF. The CDR3 nucleotides read TGCAGCTCACAGGGACAGAACACAGATACGCAGTATTTT.

In regard to this clone: The same CDR3 can be traced to other DNA sequences in this sample. The chain uses TRBV30 and TRBJ1-1, with a weak D call TRBD1 (5 bases). There are 13 residues in the CDR3. Germline V gene lookup returns CDR1 GTSNPN and CDR2 SVGIG (reference sequence). Between the trimmed V and J ends, which lost 0 bases and 3 bases, there was a span of 8 bases. The CDR3 protein is CAWSVSGDTEAFF. The CDR3, as DNA: TGTGCCTGGAGTGTATCGGGGGACACTGAAGCTTTCTTT.

The chain carries TRBV4-3 and TRBJ1-1, with TRBD1 as a possible D gene (6 bases). The CDR3 is 14 residues long. Germline V CDR1 and CDR2: LGHNA, YSLEER. Trimming cost V 3 bases and J 5 bases, with 13 bases left between them. CDR3 in DNA: TGCGCCAGCAGCCACTCCGACAGGCAGACTGAAGCTTTCTTT. Its protein product is CASSHSDRQTEAFF.

The J gene is TRBJ1-6, the V gene TRBV27; possible D gene TRBD1, 6 bases. This CDR3 is built from 16 residues. Germline lookup yields CDR1 MNHEY and CDR2 SMNVEV (reference sequence). V lost 3 bases, J lost 9 bases, and 18 bases lay in between. The CDR3 DNA is TGTGCCAGCAGTTTGACACAGGGCGAAGGCCGTTCACCCCTCCACTTT. Its protein is CASSLTQGEGRSPLHF.

The chain has TRBV29-1 and TRBJ1-1, with D hard to call. This CDR3 is built from 14 residues. CDR1 and CDR2 (germline): SQVTM, ANQGSEA. The V end was cut by 2 bases, the J end by 0 bases, with 10 bases between. The DNA of the CDR3 is TGCAGCGTTGAAAATCTGGATTTGAACACTGAAGCTTTCTTT. Translated: CSVENLDLNTEAFF.

The V gene is TRBV30, the J gene TRBJ1-2; D may be TRBD1 (5 bases). Germline V gene lookup returns CDR1 GTSNPN and CDR2 SVGIG (reference sequence). The CDR3 runs 13 residues. V was cut by 5 bases and J by 3 bases, with 13 bases left in between. The CDR3 DNA reads TGTGCCTGGCTGGGGCGTAAAGACTATGGCTACACCTTC. Encoded protein: CAWLGRKDYGYTF.

This chain connects TRBV2 to TRBJ1-5, with TRBD1 matching over 9 bases. The CDR3 extends over 15 amino acids. The trim removed 7 bases at V and 4 bases at J, leaving 8 bases unmatched. Looked up from germline, CDR1 is SNHLY and CDR2 is FYNNEI. In DNA form, the CDR3 reads TGTGCCAGCATCGCGGGACAGGGCGTAAATCAGCCCCAGCATTTT. This sequence encodes CASIAGQGVNQPQHF. Looking up the rest from reference TRBV2 and TRBJ1-5 gives the full variable domain: EPEVTQTPSHQVTQMGQEVILRCVPISNHLYFYWYRQILGQKVEFLVSFYNNEISEKSEIFDDQFSVERPDGSNFTLKIRSTKLEDSAMYFCASIAGQGVNQPQHFGDGTRLSIL.

This chain uses TRBV9 with TRBJ1-5; D is uncertain. This CDR3 has 15 amino acids. Germline V lookup: CDR1 SGDLS, CDR2 YYNGEE. V was trimmed by 0 bases and J by 3 bases, leaving 10 bases between them. CDR3 sequence: CASSVGSGDNQPQHF. The CDR3 nucleotides are TGTGCCAGCAGCGTAGGTTCGGGAGACAATCAGCCCCAGCATTTT.

The rearrangement uses TRBV4-3 and TRBJ2-5; no clear D. The germline CDR1 and CDR2 sequences are LGHNA and YSLEER. The CDR3 loop spans 15 amino acids. The ends were cut back, 1 base at V and 5 bases at J, with 14 bases in the middle. The CDR3 nucleotides read TGCGCCAGCAGCCAAGGGACCGGCAAATATGAGACCCAGTACTTC. As protein: CASSQGTGKYETQYF.

The rearrangement links TRBV30 to TRBJ1-2, with no clear D. The V end was cut by 7 bases, the J end by 8 bases, with 20 bases between. CDR3 length equals 13 residues. Looked up from germline, CDR1 is GTSNPN and CDR2 is SVGIG (reference sequence). The CDR3 nucleotides read TGTGCCTCTTACCTCCGAGGGCGTCGGGGCTACACCTTC. Translating it yields CASYLRGRRGYTF.

This clone occurred a few times. The junction departs from germline at one end; a sequencing error may be responsible. The chain uses TRBV29-1 and TRBJ2-3; 10 bases align to TRBD1. Germline V gives CDR1 SQVTM, CDR2 ANQGSEA. The CDR3 is made up of 12 amino acids. As DNA, the CDR3 is TGCAGCGTGCTAGGGGACAGGGGCGCCCACGTTTTT. This sequence encodes CSVLGDRGAHVF.

This clone has only a few counts. CDR3 in amino acids: CASSPADKGSSYEQYF. The DNA for the CDR3 is TGTGCCAGCAGCCCCGCAGACAAGGGGTCCTCCTACGAGCAGTACTTC. The chain employs TRBV11-2 and TRBJ2-7; perhaps TRBD1 as D (5 bases). Germline CDR1 SGHAT, CDR2 FQNNGV. The CDR3 totals 16 residues. The germline V and J ends were trimmed by 5 bases and 0 bases, with 17 bases remaining between them.